This passage covers 21 T cell receptor beta chains from one sample sequenced in a study of patients and donors after allogeneic stem cell transplantation. MiXCR was run by TCRdb on the RT-PCR reads, yielding one entry per CDR3 protein. The sample has about 960,000 distinct CDR3 sequences, around 17% seen once. Sequenced sample: blood, either unsorted or a sorted T cell fraction (not recorded which). The receptors shown here come from a human donor who was either an allogeneic HSCT recipient or a stem cell or donor lymphocyte infusion donor (not recorded which). It is not recorded whose cells these are; they may come from a transplant donor.

The rearrangement joins TRBV30 to TRBJ1-2; D is undetermined. CDR1 is GTSNPN and CDR2 is SVGIG in the germline V gene (reference sequence). V lost 3 bases, J lost 1 base, and 6 bases lay in between. This CDR3 is built from 12 residues. The CDR3 DNA is TGTGCCTGGAGAAGGGATAACTATGGCTACACCTTC. Translation gives CAWRRDNYGYTF.

The chain links TRBV4-3 to TRBJ1-2, with TRBD1 identical over 10 bases. Unmatched junction bases numbered 16, after V lost 4 bases and J lost 5 bases. CDR3 size: 18 residues. Germline CDR1 LGHNA, CDR2 YSLEER. The CDR3 region has the DNA TGCGCCAGCAGCCTTCGCCCACCCGGACAGGGGGAAAGTTATGGCTACACCTTC. Residues: CASSLRPPGQGESYGYTF.

This clonotype was seen a handful of times. The chain carries TRBV10-3 and TRBJ1-2; weak D call: TRBD1 (5 bases). The germline V gene has CDR1 ENHRY and CDR2 SYGVKD. V lost 5 bases and J 3 bases, leaving 16 bases between the germline ends. The CDR3 has 15 amino acids. CDR3 DNA sequence: TGTGCCATCAGTACGACAGACCGAGTAGACTATGGCTACACCTTC. Encoded protein: CAISTTDRVDYGYTF.

The chain uses TRBV7-9 and TRBJ2-5; 10 nucleotides line up with TRBD1. Germline loops: CDR1 SEHNR, CDR2 FQNEAQ (reference sequence). The CDR3 is 16 amino acids. V shed 4 bases and J 3 bases; nucleotides not matched to a gene: 8. CDR3 sequence (DNA): TGTGCCAGCAGCTCCCCGGACAGGGGGGCAGAAGAGACCCAGTACTTC. It is translated as CASSSPDRGAEETQYF. The full variable domain, rest sourced from reference TRBV7-9 and TRBJ2-5, is DTGVSQNPRHKITKRGQNVTFRCDPISEHNRLYWYRQTLGQGPEFLTYFQNEAQLEKSRLLSDRFSAERPKGSFSTLEIQRTEQGDSAMYLCASSSPDRGAEETQYFGPGTRLLVL.

Ten or more counts support this clonotype. The chain recombines TRBV12-3 or TRBV12-4 with TRBJ2-5; D gene unclear. The length of the CDR3 is 12 residues. The V gene lost 4 bases and the J gene lost 5 bases, with 8 bases spanning the gap. The CDR3 DNA reads as TGTGCCAGCAGTTCATTATGGGAGACCCAGTACTTC. Translated: CASSSLWETQYF.

This clonotype was counted only a few times. This chain joins TRBV2 and TRBJ2-3, with D perhaps given as TRBD1 or TRBD2 (5 bases each). Trimming took off 1 base at V and 4 bases at J, with 12 bases between the two ends. Per germline, CDR1 SNHLY and CDR2 FYNNEI. The CDR3 is 15 amino acids. CDR3 sequence (DNA): TGTGCCAGCAGTGAAGGAGGGCTCAGGGCAGATACGCAGTATTTT. Translating gives CASSEGGLRADTQYF.

This chain uses TRBV7-2 with TRBJ2-7; D assignment may be TRBD1 or TRBD2 (5 bases each). The CDR3 extends over 15 amino acids. The V and J ends lost 1 base and 3 bases respectively, with 13 bases between them. Germline CDR1 and CDR2: SGHTA and FQGNSA. The DNA of the CDR3 is TGTGCCAGCAGCTTAGAGGGGACCGTTATCTACGAGCAGTACTTC. Translating it yields CASSLEGTVIYEQYF. Using reference TRBV7-2 and TRBJ2-7 for the parts outside the CDR3, the full variable domain is GAGVSQSPSNKVTEKGKDVELRCDPISGHTALYWYRQSLGQGLEFLIYFQGNSAPDKSGLPSDRFSAERTGGSVSTLTIQRTQQEDSAVYLCASSLEGTVIYEQYFGPGTRLTVT.

The CDR3 sequence: CSARLGGIAKNIQYF. In DNA form, the CDR3 reads TGCAGTGCTAGATTGGGGGGGATAGCCAAAAACATTCAGTACTTC. V usage is TRBV20-1 and J usage is TRBJ2-4; 7 nucleotides agree with TRBD2. CDR3 size: 15 residues. CDR1 is DFQATT and CDR2 is SNEGSKA in the germline V gene (reference sequence). Trimming took 2 bases from V and 0 from J; bases not matched to a gene: 4.

The sample holds a few counts of this clonotype. J is TRBJ2-2 and V is TRBV9; D remains ambiguous. V lost 3 bases to trimming and J lost 0 bases, with 6 bases between them. CDR1 is SGDLS and CDR2 is YYNGEE in the germline V gene. The CDR3 length is 14 residues. CDR3 sequence reads: CASSGPTNTGELFF. As DNA, the CDR3 is TGTGCCAGCAGCGGACCAACGAACACCGGGGAGCTGTTTTTT.

The chain uses TRBV20-1 and TRBJ2-1; D unclear. This CDR3 is 16 amino acids long. The ends were cut back, 3 bases at V and 8 bases at J, with 23 bases in the middle. Germline CDR1 reads DFQATT; CDR2 reads SNEGSKA (reference sequence). CDR3 in amino acids: CSARGIGERTRDEQFF. CDR3 coding DNA: TGCAGTGCTAGGGGAATAGGCGAGAGAACCCGCGATGAGCAGTTCTTC.

This clonotype was counted at least ten times. The rearrangement joins TRBV29-1 to TRBJ1-2, with unresolved D. This CDR3 is 13 amino acids long. V dropped 2 bases and J dropped 2 bases, with 9 bases sitting between them. The germline gives CDR1 SQVTM, CDR2 ANQGSEA. CDR3 in amino acids: CSVEIPLNYGYTF. As DNA, the CDR3 is TGCAGCGTTGAAATCCCTTTAAACTATGGCTACACCTTC.

This clonotype appeared a few times. The chain uses TRBV29-1 and TRBJ2-7, with TRBD1 as a possible D gene (6 bases). V was clipped by 7 bases and J by 7 bases, with 17 bases between them. CDR1 and CDR2 from the germline V gene are SQVTM and ANQGSEA. The CDR3 runs to 12 residues. The CDR3 loop reads CSGETGSGEQYF. In DNA form, the CDR3 reads TGCAGCGGCGAAACAGGGTCGGGGGAGCAGTACTTC.

V usage is TRBV7-3 and J usage is TRBJ2-7; D gene uncertain. V dropped 5 bases and J dropped 0 bases, with 11 bases sitting between them. Germline CDR1 is SGHTA and CDR2 is FQGTGA. The CDR3 is 14 residues long. The CDR3 sequence: CASSNGPPSYEQYF. As DNA, the CDR3 is TGTGCCAGCAGCAACGGGCCGCCCTCCTACGAGCAGTACTTC.

This clonotype has a handful of counts. The rearrangement uses TRBV19 and TRBJ1-5; D remains ambiguous. Germline V CDR1 and CDR2: LNHDA, SQIVND (reference sequence). V lost 1 base to trimming and J lost 4 bases, with 5 bases between them. The CDR3 totals 13 residues. The CDR3 DNA sequence: TGTGCCAGTAGTATAGCCCTAAATCAGCCCCAGCATTTT. The encoded protein is CASSIALNQPQHF.

This rearrangement joins TRBV6-5 to TRBJ2-1, with 7 bases aligning to TRBD2. This CDR3 is built from 16 residues. Trimming removed 0 bases from V and 3 bases from J; junction bases left unmatched: 5. CDR1 is MNHEY, CDR2 SVGAGI, per germline. The CDR3 bases are TGTGCCAGCAGTTACTCTTCGCCTAGCGGCTACAATGAGCAGTTCTTC. Translation: CASSYSSPSGYNEQFF.

This clonotype was found many times. The chain joins TRBV10-3 to TRBJ2-2, with a possible D match to TRBD2 (6 bases). The CDR3 covers 16 residues. Trimming took off 3 bases at V and 0 bases at J, with 11 bases between the two ends. From germline, CDR1 is ENHRY and CDR2 SYGVKD. The CDR3: CAISDSRGTNTGELFF. CDR3 coding DNA: TGTGCCATCAGTGATTCGCGGGGAACGAACACCGGGGAGCTGTTTTTT.

This clonotype showed up many times. The chain recombines TRBV7-8 with TRBJ1-1; D is unresolved. V dropped 5 bases and J dropped 0 bases, with 7 bases sitting between them. Per the germline V gene, CDR1 is SGHVS and CDR2 is FQNEAQ. The CDR3 runs to 13 residues. The CDR3 spells CASSPVLNTEAFF. The CDR3 region has the DNA TGTGCCAGCAGCCCCGTATTGAACACTGAAGCTTTCTTT.

This chain connects TRBV7-2 to TRBJ1-5, with D perhaps matching TRBD1 (6 bases). Per the germline V gene, CDR1 is SGHTA and CDR2 is FQGNSA. The CDR3 totals 15 residues. V was cut by 6 bases and J by 4 bases, with 16 bases left in between. The CDR3 DNA sequence: TGTGCCAGCAGGGTGACCGGGACAAGAAATCAGCCCCAGCATTTT. It translates to CASRVTGTRNQPQHF.

This sequence joins TRBV7-9 and TRBJ2-7; no clear D gene. CDR3 length: 14 amino acids. The V end was cut by 5 bases, the J end by 3 bases, with 14 bases between. Per the germline V gene, CDR1 is SEHNR and CDR2 is FQNEAQ (reference sequence). This chain's CDR3 is CASSPKKSGYEQYF. CDR3 in DNA: TGTGCCAGCAGCCCCAAGAAGTCAGGCTACGAGCAGTACTTC.

This clonotype turned up a few times. The rearrangement uses TRBV9 and TRBJ2-2; tentatively, D is TRBD1 (5 bases). V shed 7 bases and J shed 4 bases, with 11 bases lying between them. CDR3 size: 13 residues. The germline V gene has CDR1 SGDLS and CDR2 YYNGEE. CDR3 DNA sequence: TGTGCCAGCGCAGGGCAGCGCACCGGGGAGCTGTTTTTT. Protein product: CASAGQRTGELFF.

V and J are TRBV5-1 and TRBJ2-7, with D possibly matching TRBD2 (6 bases). Germline CDR1 and CDR2: SGHRS and YFSETQ. V shed 0 bases and J shed 2 bases, with 12 bases lying between them. The CDR3 contains 15 residues. CDR3 coding DNA: TGCGCCAGCAGCTTGGGATCCAGGGAGGCCTACGAGCAGTACTTC. Its protein is CASSLGSREAYEQYF.